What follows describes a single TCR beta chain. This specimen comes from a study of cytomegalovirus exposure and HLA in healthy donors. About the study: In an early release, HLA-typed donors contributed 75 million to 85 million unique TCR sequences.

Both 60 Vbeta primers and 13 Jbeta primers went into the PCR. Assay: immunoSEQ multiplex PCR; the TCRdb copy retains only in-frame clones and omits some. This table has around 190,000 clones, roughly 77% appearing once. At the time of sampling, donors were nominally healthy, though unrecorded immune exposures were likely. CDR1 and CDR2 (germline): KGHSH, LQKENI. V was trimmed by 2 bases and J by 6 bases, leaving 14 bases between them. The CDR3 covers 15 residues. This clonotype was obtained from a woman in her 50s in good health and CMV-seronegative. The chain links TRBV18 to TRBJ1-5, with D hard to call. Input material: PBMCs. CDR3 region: CASSPMKPAAQPQHF. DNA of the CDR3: TGTGCCAGCTCACCAATGAAACCGGCGGCTCAGCCCCAGCATTTT.